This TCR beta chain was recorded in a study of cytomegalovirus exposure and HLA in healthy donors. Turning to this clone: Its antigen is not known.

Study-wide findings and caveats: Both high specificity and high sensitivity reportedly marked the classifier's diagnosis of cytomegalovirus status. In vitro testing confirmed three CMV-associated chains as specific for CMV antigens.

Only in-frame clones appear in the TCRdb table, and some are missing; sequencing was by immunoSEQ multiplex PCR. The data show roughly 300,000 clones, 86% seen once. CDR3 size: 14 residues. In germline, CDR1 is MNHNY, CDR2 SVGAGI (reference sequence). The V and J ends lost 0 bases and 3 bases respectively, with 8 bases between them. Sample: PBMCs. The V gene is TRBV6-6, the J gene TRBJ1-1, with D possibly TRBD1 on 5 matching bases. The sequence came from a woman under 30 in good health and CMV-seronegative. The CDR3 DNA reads TGTGCCAGCAGTTACTCGATAGGGGACACTGAAGCTTTCTTT. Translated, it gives CASSYSIGDTEAFF.